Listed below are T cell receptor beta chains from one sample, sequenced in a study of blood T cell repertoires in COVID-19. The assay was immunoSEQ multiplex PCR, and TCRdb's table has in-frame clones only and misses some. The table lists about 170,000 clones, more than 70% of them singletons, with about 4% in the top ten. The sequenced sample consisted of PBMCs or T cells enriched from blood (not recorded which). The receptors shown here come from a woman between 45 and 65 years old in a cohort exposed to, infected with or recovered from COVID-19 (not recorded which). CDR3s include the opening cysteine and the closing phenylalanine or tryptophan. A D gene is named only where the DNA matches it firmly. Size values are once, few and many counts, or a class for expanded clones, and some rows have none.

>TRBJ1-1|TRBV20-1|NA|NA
TGCAGTGCTAGTGTCCAGGGCAGGAGTACTGAAGCTTTCTTT
CSASVQGRSTEAFF
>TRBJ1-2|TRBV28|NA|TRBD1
TGTGCCAGCATGGGACAGGGATATAGGGGCTACACCTTC
CASMGQGYRGYTF
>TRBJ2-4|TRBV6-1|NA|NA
TGTGCCAGCAGTGATCAGGGGCATTCTAAACTAGCCAAAAACATTCAGTACTTC
CASSDQGHSKLAKNIQYF
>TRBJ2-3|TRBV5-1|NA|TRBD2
TGCGCCAGCAGCTTGGGTACTAGCGGGCTCACAGATACGCAGTATTTT
CASSLGTSGLTDTQYF
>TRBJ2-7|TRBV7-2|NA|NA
TGTGCCAGCAGCTTAGCCGGTCAGGGGCGCTACGAGCAGTACTTC
CASSLAGQGRYEQYF
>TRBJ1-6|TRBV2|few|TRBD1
TGTGCCAGCAGTTTTACCGGGACAGGGGGATCCCTCCACTTT
CASSFTGTGGSLHF
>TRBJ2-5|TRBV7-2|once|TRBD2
TGTGCCAGCAGCCCCAGGGGCGGGACTAGCCCGGCGACCCAGTACTTC
CASSPRGGTSPATQYF
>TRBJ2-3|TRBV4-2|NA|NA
TGTGCCAGCAGCCAAGACCAGGGTTCCACAGATACGCAGTATTTT
CASSQDQGSTDTQYF
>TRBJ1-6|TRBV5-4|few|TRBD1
TGTGCCAGCAGCTTGGATCCGGGACAGGGGAGTTCACCCCTCCACTTT
CASSLDPGQGSSPLHF
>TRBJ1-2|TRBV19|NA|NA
TGTGCCAGTAGTATATCATACAGCTATGGCTACACCTTC
CASSISYSYGYTF
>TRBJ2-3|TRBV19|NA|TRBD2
TGTGCCAGTAGTATTTCTCGCATCACTAGCGGGAGTAAGGGAGATACGCAGTATTTT
CASSISRITSGSKGDTQYF